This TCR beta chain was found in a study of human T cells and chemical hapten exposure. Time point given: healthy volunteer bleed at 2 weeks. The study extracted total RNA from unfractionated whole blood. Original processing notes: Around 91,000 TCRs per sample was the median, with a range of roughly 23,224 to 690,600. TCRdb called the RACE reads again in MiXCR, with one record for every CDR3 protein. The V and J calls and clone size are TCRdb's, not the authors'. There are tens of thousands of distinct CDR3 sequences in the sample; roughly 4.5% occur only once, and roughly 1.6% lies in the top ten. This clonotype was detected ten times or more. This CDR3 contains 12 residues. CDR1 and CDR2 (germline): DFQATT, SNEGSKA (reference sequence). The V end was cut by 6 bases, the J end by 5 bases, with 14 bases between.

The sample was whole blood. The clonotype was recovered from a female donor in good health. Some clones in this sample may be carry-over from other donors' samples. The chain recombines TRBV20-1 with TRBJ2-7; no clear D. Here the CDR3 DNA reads TGCAGTGCGGCCGTTGTTGTCCACGAGCAGTACTTC. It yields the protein CSAAVVVHEQYF.